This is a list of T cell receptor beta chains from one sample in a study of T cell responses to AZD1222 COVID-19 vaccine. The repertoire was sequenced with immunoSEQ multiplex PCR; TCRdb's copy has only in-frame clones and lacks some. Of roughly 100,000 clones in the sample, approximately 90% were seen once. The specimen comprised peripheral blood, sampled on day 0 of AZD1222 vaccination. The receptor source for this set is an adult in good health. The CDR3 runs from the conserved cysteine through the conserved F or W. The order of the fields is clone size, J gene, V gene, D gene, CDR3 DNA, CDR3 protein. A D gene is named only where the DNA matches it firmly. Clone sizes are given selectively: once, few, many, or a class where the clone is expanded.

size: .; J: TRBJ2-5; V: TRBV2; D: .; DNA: TGTGCCAGCAGTGAGGGGACACACCAAGAGACCCAGTACTTC; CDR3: CASSEGTHQETQYF
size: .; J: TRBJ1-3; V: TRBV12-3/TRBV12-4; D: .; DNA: TGTGCCAGCAGTCCCCCGGGAAACACCATATATTTT; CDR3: CASSPPGNTIYF
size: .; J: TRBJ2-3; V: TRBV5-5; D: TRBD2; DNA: TGTGCCAGCAGCCCCGTAGCGGGAGCCCCAGATACGCAGTATTTT; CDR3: CASSPVAGAPDTQYF
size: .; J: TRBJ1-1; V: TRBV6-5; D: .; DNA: TGTGCCAGCAGTTACTGGACGGACACTGAAGCTTTCTTT; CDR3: CASSYWTDTEAFF
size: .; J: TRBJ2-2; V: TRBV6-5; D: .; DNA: TGTGCCACCAATCGGGGCTTGGGCACCGGGGAGCTGTTTTTT; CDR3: CATNRGLGTGELFF
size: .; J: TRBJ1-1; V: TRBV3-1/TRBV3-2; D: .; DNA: TGTGCCAGCAGCCAAGAACCACAGGGATGGACTGAAGCTTTCTTT; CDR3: CASSQEPQGWTEAFF
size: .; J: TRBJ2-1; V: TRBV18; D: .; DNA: TGTGCCAGCTCACTCCGGACGGGCGATGAGCAGTTCTTC; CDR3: CASSLRTGDEQFF
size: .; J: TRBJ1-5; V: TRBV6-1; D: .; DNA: TGTGCCAGCAGTCCCCAAGGGAGTAATCAGCCCCAGCATTTT; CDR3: CASSPQGSNQPQHF
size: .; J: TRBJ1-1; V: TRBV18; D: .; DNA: TGTGCCAGCTCACCAGGGCTGAACACTGAAGCTTTCTTT; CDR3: CASSPGLNTEAFF
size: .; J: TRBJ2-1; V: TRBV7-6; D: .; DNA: TGTGCCAGCACAATAGGAGCGGATGAGCAGTTCTTC; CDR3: CASTIGADEQFF
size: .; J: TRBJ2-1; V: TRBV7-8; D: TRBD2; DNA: TGTGCCAGCAGCTCTCATCCCGGGCTGGGACTAGCGGGAGGGCCTAATGAGCAGTTCTTC; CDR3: CASSSHPGLGLAGGPNEQFF
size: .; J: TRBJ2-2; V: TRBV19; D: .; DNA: TGTGCCAGTAGTATCGGAAAGGTCCTAGACACCGGGGAGCTGTTTTTT; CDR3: CASSIGKVLDTGELFF
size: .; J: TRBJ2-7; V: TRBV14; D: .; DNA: TGTGCCAGCAGCCAAGATCTAAGGGGGGCGATTTCCTACGAGCAGTACTTC; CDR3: CASSQDLRGAISYEQYF
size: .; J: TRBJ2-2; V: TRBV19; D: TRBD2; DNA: TGTGCCACTTCTGCCAGCGGGAAGAGTTACACCGGGGAGCTGTTTTTT; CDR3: CATSASGKSYTGELFF
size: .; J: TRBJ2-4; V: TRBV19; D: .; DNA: TGTGCCAGTAGTATACGGGGTGATGATTCCAAAAACATTCAGTACTTC; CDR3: CASSIRGDDSKNIQYF
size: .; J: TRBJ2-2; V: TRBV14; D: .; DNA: TGTGCCAGCAGCGCATACATAGACACCGGGGAGCTGTTTTTT; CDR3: CASSAYIDTGELFF
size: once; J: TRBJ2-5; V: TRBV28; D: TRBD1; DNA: TGTGCCAGCAGTTTAGGGGACAGGGGGTGGGAGACCCAGTACTTC; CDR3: CASSLGDRGWETQYF
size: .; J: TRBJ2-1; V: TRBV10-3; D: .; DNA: TGTGCCATCAGTTCCCCCAGGGATGTCAATGAGCAGTTCTTC; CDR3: CAISSPRDVNEQFF
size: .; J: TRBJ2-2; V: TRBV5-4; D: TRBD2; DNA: TGTGCCAGCAGCCTAGCGGTTGCGAACACCGGGGAGCTGTTTTTT; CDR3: CASSLAVANTGELFF
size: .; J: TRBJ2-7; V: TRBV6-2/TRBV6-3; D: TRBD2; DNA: TGTGCCAGCAGTTACGATTTACCGGGACTAGCGGCCGAGCAGTACTTC; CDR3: CASSYDLPGLAAEQYF
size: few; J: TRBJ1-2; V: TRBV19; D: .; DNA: TGTGCCAGTAGTCCCGGATCCCTGGTAGGGTATGGCTACACCTTC; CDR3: CASSPGSLVGYGYTF
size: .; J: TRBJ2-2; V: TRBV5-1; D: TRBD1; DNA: TGCGCCAGCAGCTTGGGACAGGGGGCCGGGGAGCTGTTTTTT; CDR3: CASSLGQGAGELFF
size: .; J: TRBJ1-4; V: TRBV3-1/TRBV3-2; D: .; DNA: TGTGCCAGCAGCCAAGATGGGCGTCGAAATGAAAAACTGTTTTTT; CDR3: CASSQDGRRNEKLFF
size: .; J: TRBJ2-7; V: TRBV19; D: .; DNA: TGTGCCAGTAGTAAGGGTAGGGGGGGCGAGCAGTACTTC; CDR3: CASSKGRGGEQYF
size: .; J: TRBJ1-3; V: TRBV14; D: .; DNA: TGTGCCAGCAGCCCCCGGACAGTCTCTGGAAACACCATATATTTT; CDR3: CASSPRTVSGNTIYF
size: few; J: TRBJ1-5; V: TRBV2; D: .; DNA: TGTGCCAGCAGTGAAGGGGGGATGGGGGGCAATCAGCCCCAGCATTTT; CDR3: CASSEGGMGGNQPQHF
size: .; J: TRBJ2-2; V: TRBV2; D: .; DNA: TGTGCCAGCAGTGAACTACAGAACACCGGGGAGCTGTTTTTT; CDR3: CASSELQNTGELFF
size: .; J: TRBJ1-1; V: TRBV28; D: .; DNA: TGTGCCAGCAGCCTCCTAGGAACCATGAACACTGAAGCTTTCTTT; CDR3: CASSLLGTMNTEAFF
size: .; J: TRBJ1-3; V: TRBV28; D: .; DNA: TGTGCCAGCAGGACCTTCGGGGCTGGAAACACCATATATTTT; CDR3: CASRTFGAGNTIYF
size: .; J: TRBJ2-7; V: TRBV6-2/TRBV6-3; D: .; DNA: TGTGCCAGCAGCCAACCCGTAACAAGGGTAAAGAACGAGCAGTACTTC; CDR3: CASSQPVTRVKNEQYF
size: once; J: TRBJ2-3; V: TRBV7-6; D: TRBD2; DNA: TGTGCCAGCAGCTTGAGGGGACTAATCACAGATACGCAGTATTTT; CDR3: CASSLRGLITDTQYF
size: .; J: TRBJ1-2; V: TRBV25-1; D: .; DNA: TGTGCCAGCAGCCGCAGCGGGGTCTACTATGGCTACACCTTC; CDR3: CASSRSGVYYGYTF
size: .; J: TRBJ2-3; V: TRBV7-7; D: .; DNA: TGTGCTAGCAGCCCCAGCACGTCAGATACGCAGTATTTT; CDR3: CASSPSTSDTQYF